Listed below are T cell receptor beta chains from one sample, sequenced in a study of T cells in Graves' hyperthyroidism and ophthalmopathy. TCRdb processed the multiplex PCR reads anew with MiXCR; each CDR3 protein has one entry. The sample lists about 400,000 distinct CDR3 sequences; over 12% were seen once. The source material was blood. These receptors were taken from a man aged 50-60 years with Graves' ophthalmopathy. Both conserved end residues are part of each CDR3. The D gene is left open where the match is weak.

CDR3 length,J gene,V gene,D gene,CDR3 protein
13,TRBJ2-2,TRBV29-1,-,CSVGTGFNRELFF
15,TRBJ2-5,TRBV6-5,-,CASSYSGLDQETQYF
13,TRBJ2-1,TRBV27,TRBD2,CASSFGTIAEQFF
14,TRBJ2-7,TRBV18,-,CASSPRDGAYEQYF
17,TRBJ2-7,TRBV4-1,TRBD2,CASSPTTGTSGRGEQYF
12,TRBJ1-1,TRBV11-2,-,CASSSLITEAFF
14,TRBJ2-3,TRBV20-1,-,CSAIGLSSTDTQYF
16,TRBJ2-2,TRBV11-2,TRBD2,CASTIAGGLDTGELFF
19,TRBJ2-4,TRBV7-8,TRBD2,CASSLAKKTSEPAKNIQYF
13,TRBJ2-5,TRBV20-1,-,CSASPTRTLTQYF
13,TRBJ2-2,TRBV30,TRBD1,CAWRGDSTGELFF
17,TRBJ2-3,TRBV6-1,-,CASSESSGRRVVDTQYF
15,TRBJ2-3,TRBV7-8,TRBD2,CASSLTSGSLDTQYF
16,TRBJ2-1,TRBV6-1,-,CASSGGAEGSYNEQFF
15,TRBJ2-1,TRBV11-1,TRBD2,CASSKAGGRYNEQFF
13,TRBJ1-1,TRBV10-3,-,CAIFAGQGTEAFF
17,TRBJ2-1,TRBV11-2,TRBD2,CASSLKLLAGGYNEQFF
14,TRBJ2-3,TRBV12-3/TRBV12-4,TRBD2,CASITAGVSDTQYF
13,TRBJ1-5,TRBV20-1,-,CSARVDGNQPQHF
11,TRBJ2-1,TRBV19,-,CASLGNNEQFF
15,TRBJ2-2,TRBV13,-,CASSLEWQGTGELFF
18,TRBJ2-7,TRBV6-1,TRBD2,CASSERSGGRIAFYEQYF
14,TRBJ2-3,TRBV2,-,CASGSADRTDTQYF
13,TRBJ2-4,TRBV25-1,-,CASSEIDHEIQYF
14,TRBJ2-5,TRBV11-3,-,CASSLARGSETQYF
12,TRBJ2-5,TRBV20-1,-,CSAGGLAETQYF
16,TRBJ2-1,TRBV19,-,CASSILLATNYNEQFF
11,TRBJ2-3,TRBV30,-,CAWSDLDTQYF
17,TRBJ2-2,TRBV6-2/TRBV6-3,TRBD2,CASSSSSGTSLIGELFF
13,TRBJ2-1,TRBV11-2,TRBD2,CASSVGTSYEQFF
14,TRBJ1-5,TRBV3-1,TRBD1,CASSLGQNNQPQHF
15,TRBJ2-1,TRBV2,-,CASSGWAGPYNEQFF
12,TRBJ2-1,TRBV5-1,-,CASSLGQNEQFF
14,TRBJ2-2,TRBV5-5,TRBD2,CASSPGLVTGELFF
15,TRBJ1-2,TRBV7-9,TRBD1,CASSNGQGGPLGYTF
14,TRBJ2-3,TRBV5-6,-,CASSSRFGSDTQYF
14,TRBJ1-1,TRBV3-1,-,CASSQRGGLTEAFF
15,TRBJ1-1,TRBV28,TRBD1,CASSPLQGVNTEALF
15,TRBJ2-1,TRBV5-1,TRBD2,CASSLATSAYNEQFF
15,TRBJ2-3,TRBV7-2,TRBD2,CASSSGTSGTLAQYF
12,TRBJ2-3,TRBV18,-,CASSPSLDTQYF
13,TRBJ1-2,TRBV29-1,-,CSVDRGGGYGYTF
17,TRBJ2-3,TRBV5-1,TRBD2,CASSVTGTSRSADTQYF
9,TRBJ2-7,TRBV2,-,CASGSEQYF
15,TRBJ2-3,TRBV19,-,CASSMLASLSDTQYF
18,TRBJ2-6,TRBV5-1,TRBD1,CASSAADRGHSGANVLTF
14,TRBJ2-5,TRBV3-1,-,CASSPAWGSETQYF
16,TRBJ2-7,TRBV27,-,CASSFLPNRGNYEQYF
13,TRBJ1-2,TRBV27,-,CASSFSVNYGYTF
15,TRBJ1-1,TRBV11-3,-,CASSPSPLGNTEAFF
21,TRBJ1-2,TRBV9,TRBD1,CASSVEGLRSQGAVIAGGYTF
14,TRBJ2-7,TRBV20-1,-,CSASPSGHSYEQYF
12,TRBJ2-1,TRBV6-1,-,CASSAHLYEQFF
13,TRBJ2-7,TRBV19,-,CASSIGRAYEQYF